This is a list of T cell receptor beta chains from one sample in a study of blood T cell repertoires in COVID-19. Only in-frame clones appear in the TCRdb table, and some are missing; sequencing was by immunoSEQ multiplex PCR. The repertoire includes fewer than 450,000 clones, approximately 89% of them detected once, and roughly 12% sits in the top ten. Input material: peripheral blood. The receptors stem from a woman in her fifties or sixties with COVID-19, enrolled during active disease. Both conserved end residues are part of each CDR3. A D gene is named only where the DNA matches it firmly. Clone sizes are given selectively: once, few, many, or a class where the clone is expanded.

v_gene: TRBV5-1
d_gene: -
j_gene: TRBJ2-7
abundance: -
CDR3aa: CASSLGTAISYEQYF
CDR3nt: TGCGCCAGCAGCTTGGGGACAGCCATATCCTACGAGCAGTACTTC

v_gene: TRBV18
d_gene: -
j_gene: TRBJ1-3
abundance: -
CDR3aa: CASSPSIQGRGNTIYF
CDR3nt: TGTGCCAGCTCACCATCCATTCAGGGGCGGGGAAACACCATATATTTT

v_gene: TRBV3-1/TRBV3-2
d_gene: -
j_gene: TRBJ2-7
abundance: -
CDR3aa: CASTQRGGATYEQYF
CDR3nt: TGTGCCAGCACCCAGAGGGGCGGGGCGACCTACGAGCAGTACTTC

v_gene: TRBV3-1/TRBV3-2
d_gene: -
j_gene: TRBJ2-3
abundance: -
CDR3aa: CASSQGGGSTDTQYF
CDR3nt: TGTGCCAGCAGCCAAGGAGGGGGTTCCACAGATACGCAGTATTTT

v_gene: TRBV9
d_gene: -
j_gene: TRBJ1-1
abundance: -
CDR3aa: CASSSTTGNTEAFF
CDR3nt: TGTGCCAGCAGCTCTACGACAGGGAACACTGAAGCTTTCTTT

v_gene: TRBV5-1
d_gene: TRBD1
j_gene: TRBJ1-2
abundance: -
CDR3aa: CASSLAGTGWNGYTF
CDR3nt: TGCGCCAGCAGCTTGGCAGGGACAGGCTGGAATGGCTACACCTTC

v_gene: TRBV5-1
d_gene: -
j_gene: TRBJ1-1
abundance: -
CDR3aa: CASSYYSEGYTEAFF
CDR3nt: TGCGCCAGCAGCTATTACAGTGAGGGTTACACTGAAGCTTTCTTT

v_gene: TRBV5-1
d_gene: -
j_gene: TRBJ1-1
abundance: -
CDR3aa: CASSSVPNTEAFF
CDR3nt: TGCGCCAGCAGCTCCGTTCCGAACACTGAAGCTTTCTTT

v_gene: TRBV2
d_gene: TRBD1
j_gene: TRBJ1-5
abundance: -
CDR3aa: CASSEDRGDQPQHF
CDR3nt: TGTGCCAGCAGTGAGGACAGGGGGGATCAGCCCCAGCATTTT

v_gene: TRBV2
d_gene: TRBD1
j_gene: TRBJ1-2
abundance: -
CDR3aa: CASSGGLDRADGYTF
CDR3nt: TGTGCCAGCAGTGGGGGACTGGACAGGGCGGACGGCTACACCTTC

v_gene: TRBV19
d_gene: TRBD1
j_gene: TRBJ2-3
abundance: -
CDR3aa: CATQDRGLPDTQYF
CDR3nt: TGTGCCACCCAGGACAGGGGACTTCCAGATACGCAGTATTTT

v_gene: TRBV19
d_gene: -
j_gene: TRBJ1-4
abundance: -
CDR3aa: CASSIWVGEEGEKLFF
CDR3nt: TGTGCCAGTAGTATATGGGTAGGAGAAGAAGGAGAAAAACTGTTTTTT

v_gene: TRBV7-3
d_gene: -
j_gene: TRBJ2-7
abundance: -
CDR3aa: CASGARGSSYEQYF
CDR3nt: TGTGCCAGCGGGGCTAGGGGAAGCTCCTACGAGCAGTACTTC

v_gene: TRBV5-4
d_gene: -
j_gene: TRBJ2-2
abundance: -
CDR3aa: CASSLRQGNSGELFF
CDR3nt: TGTGCCAGCAGCTTGCGGCAGGGGAATAGCGGGGAGCTGTTTTTT

v_gene: TRBV11-3
d_gene: -
j_gene: TRBJ2-2
abundance: -
CDR3aa: CASSSSTETGELFF
CDR3nt: TGTGCCAGCAGCTCCTCCACCGAGACCGGGGAGCTGTTTTTT

v_gene: TRBV27
d_gene: TRBD1
j_gene: TRBJ2-5
abundance: -
CDR3aa: CASSSTLQGAGETQYF
CDR3nt: TGTGCCAGCAGTTCGACACTCCAGGGGGCAGGTGAGACCCAGTACTTC

v_gene: TRBV6-5
d_gene: -
j_gene: TRBJ2-7
abundance: -
CDR3aa: CASSYGPTYEQYF
CDR3nt: TGTGCCAGCAGTTACGGGCCGACCTACGAGCAGTACTTC

v_gene: TRBV7-5
d_gene: -
j_gene: TRBJ2-7
abundance: -
CDR3aa: CASSGDRGYEQYF
CDR3nt: TGTGCCAGCAGCGGCGACAGGGGCTACGAGCAGTACTTC

v_gene: TRBV5-1
d_gene: TRBD1
j_gene: TRBJ1-1
abundance: -
CDR3aa: CASSLIGTGNTEAFF
CDR3nt: TGCGCCAGCAGCTTGATCGGGACAGGGAACACTGAAGCTTTCTTT

v_gene: TRBV21-1
d_gene: -
j_gene: TRBJ2-3
abundance: few
CDR3aa: CANSQKSGQITDTQYF
CDR3nt: TGTGCCAACTCGCAAAAGTCGGGACAGATCACAGATACGCAGTATTTT